The TCR beta chain under discussion was sequenced for a study of blood T cell repertoires in COVID-19. Study context: Sites across the United States, Italy and Spain contributed samples from acute and convalescent COVID-19.

Germline assignment: CDR1 SGHNT and CDR2 YYREEE (reference sequence). The CDR3 is 14 residues long. V was shortened by 5 bases and J by 4 bases, with 15 bases between the two germline ends. Profiling relied on immunoSEQ multiplex PCR, and the TCRdb table lists in-frame clones only, not all of them. There are 190,000 or so clones in the sample; around 90% occur only once, and about 7% lies in the top ten. This sequence originates from a man between 40 and 49 years old with acute or convalescent COVID-19. The specimen sequenced was peripheral blood. The rearrangement joins TRBV5-4 to TRBJ1-1; weak D call: TRBD1 (6 bases). Here the CDR3 reads CASSPQGLPTEAFF. In DNA form, the CDR3 reads TGTGCCAGCAGTCCCCAGGGGTTACCCACTGAAGCTTTCTTT. Full variable domain (rest looked up from reference TRBV5-4 and TRBJ1-1): ETGVTQSPTHLIKTRGQQVTLRCSSQSGHNTVSWYQQALGQGPQFIFQYYREEENGRGNFPPRFSGLQFPNYSSELNVNALELDDSALYLCASSPQGLPTEAFFGQGTRLTVV.